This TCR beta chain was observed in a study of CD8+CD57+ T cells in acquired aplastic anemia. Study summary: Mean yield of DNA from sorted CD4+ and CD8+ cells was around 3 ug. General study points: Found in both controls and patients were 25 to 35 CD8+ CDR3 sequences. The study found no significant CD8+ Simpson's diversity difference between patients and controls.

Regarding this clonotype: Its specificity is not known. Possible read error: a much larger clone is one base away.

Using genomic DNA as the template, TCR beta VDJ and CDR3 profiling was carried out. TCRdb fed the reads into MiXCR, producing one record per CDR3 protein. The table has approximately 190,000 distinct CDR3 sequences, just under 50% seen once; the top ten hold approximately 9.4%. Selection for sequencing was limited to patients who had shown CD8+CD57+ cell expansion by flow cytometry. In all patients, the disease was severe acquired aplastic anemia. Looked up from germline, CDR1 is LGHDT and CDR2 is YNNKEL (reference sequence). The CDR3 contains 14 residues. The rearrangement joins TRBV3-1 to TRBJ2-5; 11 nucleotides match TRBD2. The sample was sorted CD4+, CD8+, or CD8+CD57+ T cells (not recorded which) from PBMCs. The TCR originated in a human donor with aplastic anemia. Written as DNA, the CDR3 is TGTGCCATCAGCAATGGACTAGCGGGAGAGACCCAGTACTTC. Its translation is CAISNGLAGETQYF.